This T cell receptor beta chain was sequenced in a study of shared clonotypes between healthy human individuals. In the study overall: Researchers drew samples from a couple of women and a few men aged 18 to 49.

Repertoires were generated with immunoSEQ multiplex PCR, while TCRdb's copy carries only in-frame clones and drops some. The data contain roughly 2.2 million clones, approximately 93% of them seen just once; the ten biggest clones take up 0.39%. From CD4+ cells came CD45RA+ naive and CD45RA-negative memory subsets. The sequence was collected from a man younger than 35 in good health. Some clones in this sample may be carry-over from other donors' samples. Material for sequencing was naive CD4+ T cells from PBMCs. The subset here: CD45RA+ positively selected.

The CDR3 nucleotides read TGCGCCAGCAGCTCTGGACTACACACTACAGGGTCCGGGGCCAACGTCCTGACTTTC. As protein: CASSSGLHTTGSGANVLTF. The rearrangement joins TRBV5-1 to TRBJ2-6; D possibly matches TRBD1 or TRBD2 (6 bases each). CDR1 and CDR2 from the germline V gene are SGHRS and YFSETQ. Between the trimmed V and J ends, which lost 3 bases and 4 bases, there was a span of 23 bases. This CDR3 spans 19 amino acids.